This entry features one TCR beta chain sequence. Its antigen is unknown. No base quality information exists; no much larger clone differs at one position. TCR CDR3 regions were amplified from genomic DNA by multiplex PCR using the deep immunoSEQ assay. For each cell subset, the extracted genomic DNA was distributed evenly across all wells of several immunoSEQ 96-well plates, and each plate served as one replicate. For sorted subsets, about 220 ng of genomic DNA, equivalent to around 29,000 T cell genomes, went into each replicate PCR. Purified libraries were quantified with a Qubit 3.0 fluorometer, sized on a Bioanalyzer 2100, and re-quantified with the KAPA Library Quantification kit. Every immunoSEQ 96-well plate was sequenced on a dedicated single-read 150-cycle Illumina NextSeq 550 flow cell. The paper's processing steps were these. Because only junctional sequences without quality scores were contained in the immunoSEQ output, filtering matching that applied to full-length reads could not be performed. Sequences were annotated with PyIR, a Python wrapper for IgBLAST v1.9, and V/J genes and CDR3 were assigned using IMGT germline references. Any read was removed if the V/J assignment was weak (E-value above 1e-6), the CDR3 was missing, or the read contained stop codons, out-of-frame junctions, or ambiguous translated residues. V3J clonotypes were defined as sequences sharing an identical inferred V gene, J gene, and CDR3 amino acid sequence. Percentage overlap between repertoires was calculated by dividing the number of shared unique clonotypes by the size of the smaller repertoire. Richness of each repertoire was evaluated using RTK rarefaction, the Chao1 estimator, and Recon v2.1 estimates of unobserved clonotypes. For all TCRbeta clonotypes obtained by the gDNA method from a handful of donors, generation probabilities were computed with OLGA. This immuneACCESS table, as held by TCRdb, lists in-frame sequences with V and J called but not all clones. Of the missing ones, under half trace to an unresolved V gene in checked studies; the others have no known cause. V, J and clone size are those of that table, while D and trimming were read from the DNA. The sample table records around 940,000 clones; about three quarters of these occur just once. Approximately 1.5% of the sample rests with the top ten.

Healthy HIV-negative adults with no recently reported acute infections or vaccinations were included as donors. All donors were Caucasian adults living in Nashville, Tennessee, USA. CD4+ T cells were enriched by magnetic negative selection, after which naive cells were positively selected on CD45RA and the negative fraction was taken as the memory subset. Blood was obtained by leukapheresis, after which PBMCs were separated by Ficoll-Histopaque density gradient centrifugation and cryopreserved in liquid nitrogen vapor phase. Analytical flow cytometry was used to check the purity and quantity of every magnetically sorted T cell population. Each sorted fraction had its genomic DNA isolated and then quantified by UV absorbance on a Nanodrop 2000c. CDR3 length: 13 amino acids, cysteine to phenylalanine. This entry keeps only the CDR3 DNA: 39 bases, framed from base 1. The germline V end is reduced by 10 bases and the J end by 6 bases; junction bases left unmatched: 9. CDR1 MNHEY and CDR2 SVGAGI were looked up in the germline V gene.

These data belong to a study of shared clonotypes between healthy human individuals (dated by TCRdb to about 2020). Context from the whole study: The cohort included three men and a couple of women between 18 and 49 years of age. For each donor, three plates each were used for CD4 naive and CD4 memory, two plates were used for CD8 naive, and one plate was used for CD8 memory. The study deeply sequenced blood TCR repertoires of several healthy adults to estimate repertoire size and the extent of clonotype sharing between individuals. To increase sequencing depth and limit assay-specific biases, different laboratories used diverse techniques to prepare libraries and sequence TCR repertoires. Leukapheresis yielded between about 0.9 and 10 billion PBMCs per donor.

Beyond this particular receptor, the publication reports: Even with the large sequencing depth, rarefaction of the sorted-subset datasets indicated that sequencing was incomplete. The genetic and exposure-history diversity represented was limited by the small number of donors. Compared with non-shared clonotypes, the clonotypes found in all four sorted-subset donors had higher generation probabilities. Estimated clonotype richness was generally larger for naive than for memory subsets. Based on pairwise subsampling, the degree of clonotype sharing among donors was expected to be affected by sequencing depth. Sampling was restricted to blood, and TCR repertoires in tissue are likely to differ from TCR repertoires in blood. About 4.5% of naive CD4, 3.5% of naive CD8, approximately 2% of memory CD4, and less than 0.45% of memory CD8 clonotypes were shared across a handful of donors.

This receptor was obtained from a man younger than 35 in good health. The sequenced sample was memory CD4+ T cells sorted from blood. Per the publication, the cell subset or site label means: CD45RA-negative fraction. The sequence links TRBV6-5 to TRBJ1-5; TRBD1 aligns with 7 central bases. The nucleotide sequence reads TGTGCCACACGACAGGGAAACTTTCAGCCCCAGCATTTT. This sequence encodes CATRQGNFQPQHF.